Sequencing of this T cell receptor (beta chain) was carried out in a study of blood T cell repertoires in COVID-19. Study at large: The cDNA or gDNA used as material had been derived from T cells, B-cell-depleted T cells, or PBMCs.

In the authors' workflow: Amplification of reference gene primers was used by the study to estimate nucleated cell counts. Profiled with immunoSEQ multiplex PCR; TCRdb holds only in-frame clones, not every one. From that table come the V and J calls and clone size; the DNA was used to work out D and trimming. In the table there are roughly 300,000 clones, just over 85% of which are singletons. There are 16 residues in the CDR3. Germline loops: CDR1 SGHAT, CDR2 FQNNGV. V gave up 5 bases and J gave up 0 bases, with 13 bases separating them. This clone was found a few times. Residents of around 24 US areas, aged about 18 to 89 years, made up the participants. Cohort allocation depended upon clinical history that participants reported.

The clonotype comes from a woman in her thirties or forties with acute COVID-19. The sample comprised PBMCs or T cells enriched from blood (not recorded which). The rearrangement joins TRBV11-2 to TRBJ1-4; D is uncertain. In DNA, the CDR3 is TGTGCCAGCAGCCCATACGGCCAGGCAACTAATGAAAAACTGTTTTTT. It is translated as CASSPYGQATNEKLFF.